What follows are 27 T cell receptor beta chains derived from one specimen sequenced in a study of shared clonotypes between healthy human individuals. Method: immunoSEQ multiplex PCR; TCRdb's copy keeps in-frame clones and lacks some. The sample records approximately 740,000 clones, around 74% being singletons. Sequencing was performed on memory CD4+ T cells sorted from blood. Subset specified: CD45RA-negative fraction. These receptors all come from a woman under 40 in good health.

The V call is TRBV11-2, the J call TRBJ1-2, with D tentatively TRBD1 (6 bases). The germline V gene encodes CDR1 SGHAT and CDR2 FQNNGV. There are 14 residues in the CDR3. Trimming removed 5 bases at V and 8 bases at J, with 18 bases between. The CDR3 here is CASSGQTSTGGYTF. CDR3 sequence (DNA): TGTGCCAGCAGCGGACAGACATCCACGGGAGGCTACACCTTC.

V is TRBV2 and J is TRBJ2-4, with D tentatively TRBD2 (5 bases). Per germline, CDR1 SNHLY and CDR2 FYNNEI. The CDR3 totals 14 residues. V was shortened by 7 bases and J by 0 bases, with 10 bases between the two germline ends. DNA of the CDR3: TGTGCCAGCAATCAAGGACTAGCCAAAAACATTCAGTACTTC. It translates to CASNQGLAKNIQYF.

The chain carries TRBV4-1 and TRBJ2-5; 8 positions match TRBD2. The length of the CDR3 is 13 residues. The germline V gene encodes CDR1 MGHRA and CDR2 YSYEKL. Unmatched junction bases numbered 1, after V lost 7 bases and J lost 0 bases. CDR3 loop: CASTGGDQETQYF. CDR3 coding DNA: TGCGCCAGCACGGGGGGGGACCAAGAGACCCAGTACTTC.

The rearrangement joins TRBV5-1 to TRBJ2-1; a weak D match, TRBD2 (6 bases). The CDR3 is made up of 16 amino acids. V lost 3 bases to trimming and J lost 9 bases, with 22 bases between them. The germline gives CDR1 SGHRS, CDR2 YFSETQ. DNA for the CDR3: TGCGCCAGCAGCTACCACTCCGGGACTCCCACGGGTGAGCAGTTCTTC. Translation: CASSYHSGTPTGEQFF.

This chain uses TRBV6-1 with TRBJ2-3, with 10 bases matching TRBD2. Germline trimming cut 6 bases from V and 3 bases from J; bases unmatched to any gene: 0. The germline gives CDR1 MNHNS, CDR2 SASEGT. The CDR3 contains 13 residues. The CDR3 is CASRTSGTDTQYF. DNA for the CDR3: TGTGCCAGCAGGACTAGCGGGACAGATACGCAGTATTTT.

This clone has ten or more counts. The chain combines TRBV30 with TRBJ2-1, with TRBD2 matching 13 bases. CDR1 is GTSNPN and CDR2 is SVGIG in the germline V gene (reference sequence). The CDR3 contains 15 residues. The V and J ends lost 0 bases and 7 bases, in that order; junction bases with no gene match: 3. The CDR3 DNA reads as TGTGCCTGGAGTGTGGGACTAGCGGGAAAAAATGAGCAGTTCTTC. Its translation: CAWSVGLAGKNEQFF.

The genes are TRBV6-5 and TRBJ1-2, with no clear D. The CDR3 length is 14 residues. Germline assignment: CDR1 MNHEY and CDR2 SVGAGI. Deletions cut 1 base from V and 2 bases from J, with 8 bases between. This CDR3 reads CASSYFPINYGYTF. In DNA, the CDR3 is TGTGCCAGCAGTTACTTCCCGATCAACTATGGCTACACCTTC.

This clone was recorded many times. This sequence joins TRBV25-1 and TRBJ2-5, with a possible D match to TRBD1 (6 bases). This CDR3 is 17 amino acids long. V dropped 5 bases and J dropped 2 bases, with 21 bases sitting between them. CDR1 MGHDK and CDR2 SYGVNS come from the germline V gene. The CDR3 loop reads CASSPSVRQGLQETQYF. In DNA, the CDR3 is TGTGCCAGCAGTCCCTCGGTGCGGCAGGGGTTACAAGAGACCCAGTACTTC.

The J gene is TRBJ1-5, the V gene TRBV9; D is uncertain. Per germline, CDR1 SGDLS and CDR2 YYNGEE. V was pared by 4 bases and J by 2 bases, with 10 bases between. The CDR3 covers 14 residues. CDR3 in DNA: TGTGCCAGCAGCCGTGAATTGGGCAATCAGCCCCAGCATTTT. It is translated as CASSRELGNQPQHF.

This clone came up once. This chain links TRBV29-1 with TRBJ1-2; weak D call: TRBD1 (5 bases). Trimming left V 3 bases short and J 11 bases short, with 13 bases between. This CDR3 comprises 11 residues. The germline gives CDR1 SQVTM, CDR2 ANQGSEA. This CDR3 is CSVDPREGYTF. CDR3 in DNA: TGCAGCGTTGACCCCAGGGAGGGGTACACCTTC.

This rearrangement joins TRBV28 to TRBJ1-2; D gene ambiguous. Germline V lookup: CDR1 MDHEN, CDR2 SYDVKM. Trimming stripped 3 bases from V and 6 bases from J, with 8 bases between. The CDR3 has 12 residues. This chain's CDR3 is CASSFSGNGYTF. Here the CDR3 DNA reads TGTGCCAGCAGTTTTTCGGGTAATGGCTACACCTTC.

The chain combines TRBV19 with TRBJ2-5; TRBD2 aligns across 8 bases. CDR1 is LNHDA and CDR2 is SQIVND in the germline V gene (reference sequence). The CDR3 loop spans 16 amino acids. V shed 5 bases and J 1 base; nucleotides not matched to a gene: 9. CDR3 in DNA: TGTGCCAGTAGTGGGGGGGCGGGAGGACCCCAAGAGACCCAGTACTTC. Translation: CASSGGAGGPQETQYF.

The chain joins TRBV29-1 to TRBJ2-2; 7 bases align to TRBD2. Looked up from germline, CDR1 is SQVTM and CDR2 is ANQGSEA. Trimming removed 5 bases from V and 3 bases from J; junction bases left unmatched: 6. CDR3 length equals 14 residues. The CDR3 here is CSVSSGTYTGELFF. The CDR3, as DNA: TGCAGCGTTTCAAGCGGGACCTACACCGGGGAGCTGTTTTTT.

A word on this clone: The same CDR3 is also encoded by other DNA sequences in this sample. This chain joins TRBV7-2 and TRBJ2-1, with a possible D match to TRBD2 (5 bases). This CDR3 region has 15 residues. Germline V gives CDR1 SGHTA, CDR2 FQGNSA. Deletions cut 2 bases from V and 3 bases from J, with 11 bases between. The CDR3 spells CASSLSSGLYNEQFF. For the CDR3, the DNA is TGTGCCAGCAGCTTATCGAGCGGACTCTACAATGAGCAGTTCTTC.

The chain combines TRBV7-7 with TRBJ2-1; the D is unclear. The CDR3 covers 14 residues. CDR1 is SSHAT, CDR2 FNYEAQ, per germline (reference sequence). Trimming stripped 6 bases from V and 0 bases from J, with 9 bases between. CDR3 sequence reads: CASSPTPSYNEQFF. For the CDR3, the DNA is TGTGCCAGCAGTCCGACCCCCTCCTACAATGAGCAGTTCTTC. The complete variable domain, with remaining parts taken from reference TRBV7-7 and TRBJ2-1, reads GAGVSQSPRYKVTKRGQDVTLRCDPISSHATLYWYQQALGQGPEFLTYFNYEAQPDKSGLPSDRFSAERPEGSISTLTIQRTEQRDSAMYRCASSPTPSYNEQFFGPGTRLTVL.

In its sample, this clone was seen once. The J gene is TRBJ2-1, the V gene TRBV28; 10 bases fit TRBD1. V lost 6 bases to trimming and J lost 7 bases; unmatched junction nucleotides: 6. Germline CDR1 reads MDHEN; CDR2 reads SYDVKM. The CDR3 runs 14 residues. The CDR3 coding sequence is TGTGCCAGCAGGAAACCGGGACAGGGGAATGAGCAGTTCTTC. This codes for CASRKPGQGNEQFF.

Points on this clone: The same CDR3 arises from other DNA sequences in this sample as well. The V and J genes are TRBV15 and TRBJ1-4; 9 bases are shared with TRBD1. The germline V gene encodes CDR1 LNHNV and CDR2 YYDKDF (reference sequence). V dropped 3 bases and J dropped 7; count of bases not matched to a gene: 3. This CDR3 contains 14 residues. This chain's CDR3 is CATSRDRGAEKLFF. CDR3 sequence (DNA): TGTGCCACCAGCAGGGACAGGGGTGCTGAAAAACTGTTTTTT.

This chain uses TRBV28 with TRBJ1-1; TRBD1 matches at 7 bases. Germline CDR1 and CDR2: MDHEN and SYDVKM. The CDR3 totals 13 residues. The J segment lost 5 bases and the V segment lost 6 bases, leaving 6 bases of the junction unmatched. The CDR3 loop reads CASRRDRGTEAFF. The DNA for the CDR3 is TGTGCCAGCAGGAGGGACAGAGGGACTGAAGCTTTCTTT.

V gene TRBV6-6 combines with J gene TRBJ2-7, with D hard to call. The ends were cut back, 4 bases at V and 4 bases at J, with 17 bases in the middle. CDR3 size: 15 residues. CDR1 MNHNY and CDR2 SVGAGI come from the germline V gene (reference sequence). CDR3 sequence reads: CASSSLGPLSYEQYF. As DNA, the CDR3 is TGTGCCAGCAGTTCCCTCGGACCGCTATCATACGAGCAGTACTTC.

The chain couples TRBV14 to TRBJ1-2, with 7 bases lining up with TRBD1. V lost 4 bases to trimming and J lost 7 bases; unmatched junction nucleotides: 12. This CDR3 comprises 15 residues. Germline CDR1 reads SGHDN; CDR2 reads FVKESK. CDR3 bases: TGTGCCAGCAGCCCCACGACAGGGAATTGGCTTGGCTACACCTTC. Translated, it gives CASSPTTGNWLGYTF.

The rearrangement joins TRBV11-2 to TRBJ2-1, with 15 bases aligning to TRBD2. CDR3 length equals 17 residues. J was trimmed by 7 bases and V by 3 bases; bases with no gene match: 7. Germline V gene sequence: CDR1 SGHAT, CDR2 FQNNGV. Here the CDR3 DNA reads TGTGCCAGCAGCTTGGGACTAGCGGGAGGATCAGGGAATGAGCAGTTCTTC. This gives the protein CASSLGLAGGSGNEQFF.

The chain has TRBV28 and TRBJ2-5, with 8 bases aligning to TRBD1. J was trimmed by 4 bases and V by 3 bases; bases with no gene match: 4. Germline V gene sequence: CDR1 MDHEN, CDR2 SYDVKM. The CDR3 spans 14 residues. The CDR3 spells CASSLPGGAETQYF. The CDR3 DNA is TGTGCCAGCAGTTTGCCAGGGGGCGCAGAGACCCAGTACTTC.

In the case of this clone: Other DNA sequences in this specimen translate into the identical CDR3. The chain joins TRBV5-6 to TRBJ2-2; possible D gene TRBD1, 6 bases. Germline-derived CDR1 and CDR2 are SGHDT and YYEEEE. The V gene lost 4 bases and the J gene lost 4 bases, with 11 bases spanning the gap. There are 14 residues in the CDR3. DNA of the CDR3: TGTGCCAGCAGCCCTACAGGGTTCACCGGGGAGCTGTTTTTT. As protein: CASSPTGFTGELFF.

The chain recombines TRBV14 with TRBJ1-2; the D gene is possibly TRBD1 (5 bases). This CDR3 region has 11 residues. CDR1 SGHDN and CDR2 FVKESK come from the germline V gene. V was cut by 4 bases and J by 8 bases, with 8 bases left in between. CDR3 in DNA: TGTGCCAGCAGCCCAGGGATAGGCTACACCTTC. It is translated as CASSPGIGYTF.

On this clone itself: The same CDR3 can be traced to other DNA sequences in this sample. V gene TRBV2 combines with J gene TRBJ2-5; no definite D call. Germline CDR1 SNHLY, CDR2 FYNNEI. The ends were cut back, 4 bases at V and 4 bases at J, with 7 bases in the middle. The CDR3 totals 12 residues. CDR3 in DNA: TGTGCCAGCAGTGCACGTAGAGAGACCCAGTACTTC. Its translation is CASSARRETQYF.

The rearrangement joins TRBV28 to TRBJ1-2; D is unresolved. The germline V gene encodes CDR1 MDHEN and CDR2 SYDVKM. There are 12 residues in the CDR3. Trimming stripped 4 bases from V and 2 bases from J, with 5 bases between. This CDR3 is CASSSVNYGYTF. The CDR3 region has the DNA TGTGCCAGCAGTTCTGTCAACTATGGCTACACCTTC.

The chain joins TRBV18 to TRBJ2-1, with 10 positions matching TRBD2. V gave up 2 bases and J gave up 2 bases; unmatched junction bases: 3. This CDR3 has 16 residues. Per the germline V gene, CDR1 is KGHSH and CDR2 is LQKENI. Written as DNA, the CDR3 is TGTGCCAGCTCACCAAGAAGCGGGAGGGCCTACAATGAGCAGTTCTTC. This codes for CASSPRSGRAYNEQFF.